This T cell receptor (beta chain) was sequenced for a study of T cell responses to AZD1222 COVID-19 vaccine. Measured with immunoSEQ multiplex PCR; TCRdb has only the in-frame clones, and not every one. Of 95,000 to 150,000 clones detected, approximately 90% appear once; the ten largest clones hold around 8%. This TCR was sampled from an adult who received the AZD1222 COVID-19 vaccine. This material consisted of peripheral blood, taken 28 days after the second AZD1222 dose.

CDR3 in amino acids: CASSKDRAGTEAFF. As DNA, the CDR3 is TGTGCCAGCAGTAAGGACAGGGCTGGGACTGAAGCTTTCTTT. This chain links TRBV6-4 with TRBJ1-1, with 8 bases identical to TRBD1. V was clipped by 5 bases and J by 5 bases; unmatched bases: 7. Germline assignment: CDR1 MRHNA and CDR2 SNTAGT. The CDR3 contains 14 residues.